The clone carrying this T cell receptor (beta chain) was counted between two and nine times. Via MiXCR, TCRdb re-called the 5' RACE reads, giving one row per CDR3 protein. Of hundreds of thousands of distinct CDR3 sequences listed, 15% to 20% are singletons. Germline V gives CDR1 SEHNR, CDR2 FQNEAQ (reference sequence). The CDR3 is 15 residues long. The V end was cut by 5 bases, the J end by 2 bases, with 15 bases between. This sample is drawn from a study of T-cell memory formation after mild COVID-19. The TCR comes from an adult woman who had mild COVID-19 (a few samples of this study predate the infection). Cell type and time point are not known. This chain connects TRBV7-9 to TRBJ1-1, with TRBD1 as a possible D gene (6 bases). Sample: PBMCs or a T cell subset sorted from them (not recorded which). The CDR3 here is CASSPEGTPNTEAFF. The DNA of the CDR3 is TGTGCCAGCAGCCCGGAGGGGACACCTAACACTGAAGCTTTCTTT.